This is a list of T cell receptor beta chains from one sample in a study of control samples from healthy donors and cancer patients. The data were produced by immunoSEQ multiplex PCR, yet TCRdb's version contains in-frame clones alone and is incomplete. The sample includes 150,000 to 200,000 clones, 90% to 95% of them seen just once. The sample comprised blood. All receptors derive from a woman aged 30 to 39 in good health. The CDR3 runs from the conserved cysteine through the conserved F or W. A D gene is named only where the DNA matches it firmly. Size is omitted from some rows. Given values are once, few, many or a class for expanded clones.

d_gene	v_gene	abundance	j_gene	CDR3nt	CDR3aa
-	TRBV11-3	-	TRBJ2-2	TGTGCCAGCAGCTCTACCGGGGAGCTGTTTTTT	CASSSTGELFF
-	TRBV28	-	TRBJ1-5	TGTGCCAGCAGTCCCTCAGGGGCTCGCAATCAGCCCCAGCATTTT	CASSPSGARNQPQHF
-	TRBV27	once	TRBJ1-6	TGTGCCAGCAGTTTCGGGAATTCACCCCTCCACTTT	CASSFGNSPLHF
-	TRBV7-8	once	TRBJ2-5	TGTGCCAGCAGCTTAGGAGAAGAGACCCAGTACTTC	CASSLGEETQYF
TRBD2	TRBV19	-	TRBJ2-7	TGTGCCAGTAGTATTACTAGCGGGACCTCCTACGAGCAGTACTTC	CASSITSGTSYEQYF
-	TRBV11-3	once	TRBJ1-6	TGTGCCAGCAGCTTTAACAGGGATTCACCCCTCCACTTT	CASSFNRDSPLHF
TRBD1	TRBV18	-	TRBJ1-6	TGTGCCAGCTCACCGGGACAGGCTTCCTATAATTCACCCCTCCACTTT	CASSPGQASYNSPLHF
-	TRBV7-9	-	TRBJ2-1	TGTGCCAGCAGCCCATACAGGGAGAGGGACAATGAGCAGTTCTTC	CASSPYRERDNEQFF
TRBD1	TRBV6-6	-	TRBJ1-3	TGTGCCAGCAGGCCCGGGACAGGGCGAAACACCATATATTTT	CASRPGTGRNTIYF
TRBD2	TRBV13	-	TRBJ2-1	TGTGCCAGCAGCTTAGGTCGCGGGAGAGTCCACAATGAGCAGTTCTTC	CASSLGRGRVHNEQFF
-	TRBV6-5	-	TRBJ2-7	TGTGCCAGCAGGTCACAGGGAACCTACGAGCAGTACTTC	CASRSQGTYEQYF
TRBD1	TRBV5-4	-	TRBJ1-4	TGTGCCAGCAGCTACGACAGGGGTGAAAAACTGTTTTTT	CASSYDRGEKLFF
TRBD1	TRBV7-8	-	TRBJ2-2	TGTGCCAGCAGCTTAGTGAGGGGGCTGAACACCGGGGAGCTGTTTTTT	CASSLVRGLNTGELFF
-	TRBV2	-	TRBJ2-2	TGTGCCAGCAGTGACAGGGCTATTAACACCGGGGAGCTGTTTTTT	CASSDRAINTGELFF
TRBD1	TRBV5-5	-	TRBJ2-3	TGTGCCAGCAGCTGGACAGGGACAACTAGCACAGATACGCAGTATTTT	CASSWTGTTSTDTQYF
-	TRBV7-2	once	TRBJ1-4	TGTGCCAGCAGCGACGGGCGGGGAGGTGAAAAACTGTTTTTT	CASSDGRGGEKLFF
TRBD2	TRBV11-2	-	TRBJ2-7	TGTGCCAGCAGCCTCCGGACTAGCGGGAGAGGCTACGAGCAGTACTTC	CASSLRTSGRGYEQYF
-	TRBV7-4	-	TRBJ1-4	TGTGCCAGCAGCGGCCGGGACATACCTAATGAAAAACTGTTTTTT	CASSGRDIPNEKLFF
-	TRBV5-1	-	TRBJ2-1	TGCGCCAGCAGCTTTCGCGGGACCGACAATGAGCAGTTCTTC	CASSFRGTDNEQFF
-	TRBV3-1/TRBV3-2	-	TRBJ2-5	TGTGCCAGCAGCCGTTTGGGGGGAAGAGGGACCCAGTACTTC	CASSRLGGRGTQYF
TRBD2	TRBV11-2	once	TRBJ2-1	TGTGCCAGCAGCTTAGCCCCTACTAGCGGGACGGACAATGAGCAGTTCTTC	CASSLAPTSGTDNEQFF
-	TRBV28	-	TRBJ2-7	TGTGCCAGCAGTCAAGACACCTACGAGCAGTACTTC	CASSQDTYEQYF
-	TRBV6-4	-	TRBJ1-5	TGTGCCAGCAGTGAGGAACAGGGCTATCAGCCCCAGCATTTT	CASSEEQGYQPQHF
-	TRBV5-1	once	TRBJ2-2	TGCGCCAGCAGCTTGGTTAGCGCGAACACCGGGGAGCTGTTTTTT	CASSLVSANTGELFF
-	TRBV7-6	-	TRBJ1-4	TGTGCCAGCAGCTTAAACGGAGGTGGTAATGAAAAACTGTTTTTT	CASSLNGGGNEKLFF
TRBD1	TRBV11-2	-	TRBJ1-5	TGTGCCAGCAGCTCCGGGACAGGGAATAGCAATCAGCCCCAGCATTTT	CASSSGTGNSNQPQHF
-	TRBV6-5	-	TRBJ1-4	TGTGCCAGCAGTTACGGGGACGCCGCTAATGAAAAACTGTTTTTT	CASSYGDAANEKLFF
TRBD2	TRBV24-1	-	TRBJ2-7	TGTGCCACCAGTGATAGCGGGAGCTCCTACGAGCAGTACTTC	CATSDSGSSYEQYF
-	TRBV2	-	TRBJ1-2	TGTGCCAGCAGTGTTGACAGTTTCTATGGCTACACCTTC	CASSVDSFYGYTF
-	TRBV20-1	-	TRBJ1-2	TGCAGTGCTGGGGGTAACTATGGCTACACCTTC	CSAGGNYGYTF
-	TRBV5-1	-	TRBJ2-7	TGCGCCAGCAGCGGATCCTACGAGCAGTACTTC	CASSGSYEQYF
TRBD2	TRBV18	-	TRBJ2-5	TGTGCCAGCTCACCACAGATTAGCGGGAGAGAAGAGACCCAGTACTTC	CASSPQISGREETQYF
-	TRBV7-2	once	TRBJ2-2	TGTGCCAGCAGCTTAGGAGTACAGAACACCGGGGAGCTGTTTTTT	CASSLGVQNTGELFF
-	TRBV14	-	TRBJ2-3	TGTGCCAGCAGCCAACACGTTTATACGCAGTATTTT	CASSQHVYTQYF
-	TRBV28	-	TRBJ1-4	TGTGCCAGCCGGGGGGGCGGTAATGAAAAACTGTTTTTT	CASRGGGNEKLFF
TRBD1	TRBV9	-	TRBJ2-3	TGTGCCAGCAGCGTCGGGACAGGGGGCACAGATACGCAGTATTTT	CASSVGTGGTDTQYF
-	TRBV3-1/TRBV3-2	-	TRBJ1-1	TGTGCCAGCAGCCGAGGACACAACACTGAAGCTTTCTTT	CASSRGHNTEAFF
TRBD1	TRBV28	-	TRBJ2-7	TGTGCCACCAGACTAAGACAGGGGGCAGTAGGTTACGACGAGCAGTACTTC	CATRLRQGAVGYDEQYF
TRBD1	TRBV6-5	-	TRBJ2-7	TGTGCCAGCAGTCGGACAGGGCTCTCTAACTACGAGCAGTACTTC	CASSRTGLSNYEQYF
-	TRBV7-8	-	TRBJ1-2	TGTGCCAGCAGCTTACGGGCAGGGCGTAACTATGGCTACACCTTC	CASSLRAGRNYGYTF
-	TRBV5-6	-	TRBJ1-1	TGTGCCAGCAGCTTTCGGGTTGAGACTGAAGCTTTCTTT	CASSFRVETEAFF
TRBD2	TRBV27	once	TRBJ2-1	TGTGCCAGCACTACACTAGCGGGAGGGCCCAATGAGCAGTTCTTC	CASTTLAGGPNEQFF
-	TRBV2	-	TRBJ2-5	TGTGCCAGCAGTGAAGGGGGGAGAAAGACCCAGTACTTC	CASSEGGRKTQYF
-	TRBV5-3	-	TRBJ2-5	TGTGCCAGAAGCTTGGCGCGGGTCCAAGAGACCCAGTACTTC	CARSLARVQETQYF
TRBD2	TRBV20-1	-	TRBJ2-3	TGCAGTGCCAGTCTAGCGGGAGGGATAGATACGCAGTATTTT	CSASLAGGIDTQYF
TRBD1	TRBV5-8	-	TRBJ2-2	TGTGCCAGCAGGACAGGGGGCAACACCGGGGAGCTGTTTTTT	CASRTGGNTGELFF
-	TRBV13	few	TRBJ1-6	TGTGCCAGCAGCTTCCAATCAGGGTTTAATTCACCCCTCCACTTT	CASSFQSGFNSPLHF
TRBD1	TRBV11-2	-	TRBJ1-5	TGTGCCAGCAGCGCAGGGGGCGCGCAGCCCCAGCATTTT	CASSAGGAQPQHF
-	TRBV7-9	-	TRBJ2-7	TGTGCCAGCAGCTTACAATCCCCCTACGAGCAGTACTTC	CASSLQSPYEQYF
-	TRBV27	-	TRBJ2-1	TGTGCCAGCAGTTTAGGGCAGTACAATGAGCAGTTCTTC	CASSLGQYNEQFF
-	TRBV6-5	once	TRBJ1-3	TGTGCCAGCAGTTTGAGCTGGGGTTTTGGAAACACCATATATTTT	CASSLSWGFGNTIYF
-	TRBV11-2	-	TRBJ1-4	TGTGCCAGCAGCTTAAAGCCGTCAACTAATGAAAAACTGTTTTTT	CASSLKPSTNEKLFF
-	TRBV30	once	TRBJ1-5	TGTGCCTGGAGGTCCATAGCCTATAGCAATCAGCCCCAGCATTTT	CAWRSIAYSNQPQHF
TRBD2	TRBV19	-	TRBJ2-3	TGTGCCACCGCTAGCGGGGACACAGATACGCAGTATTTT	CATASGDTDTQYF